One sample yielded the 25 T cell receptor beta chains listed below, sequenced in a study of Ad26.COV2.S vaccination and SARS-CoV-2 variants. The method was immunoSEQ multiplex PCR; TCRdb's version includes in-frame clones alone and lacks a portion of them. The table lists more than 300,000 clones, 80% to 90% of them singletons, with around 10% in the top ten. Treatment specified: roughly 19 received Ad26.COV2.S at low or high dose, single or two shots; 5 received placebo; per-sample allocation not given. Sampling occurred on day 63 after the first vaccine or placebo injection. The sample was peripheral blood, taken in a trial of Ad26.COV2.S vaccine versus placebo. These receptors all stem from a person aged 18-60 years who received the Ad26.COV2.S COVID-19 vaccine or a placebo.

The J gene is TRBJ1-2, the V gene TRBV18; D not certain. This CDR3 has 15 amino acids. Per germline, CDR1 KGHSH and CDR2 LQKENI. The V end lost 3 bases, the J end lost 4 bases, and 15 bases lay between the germline ends. CDR3 DNA: TGTGCCAGCTCACCCGATGGCGTGGGGTCCTATGGCTACACCTTC. This sequence encodes CASSPDGVGSYGYTF.

The chain couples TRBV28 to TRBJ2-7; D is uncertain. V lost 6 bases and J lost 7, with 19 bases in between. This CDR3 has 14 residues. The germline CDR1 and CDR2 sequences are MDHEN and SYDVKM. CDR3 sequence reads: CASSHAPKYEEQYF. Written as DNA, the CDR3 is TGTGCCAGCAGCCACGCCCCGAAGTATGAGGAGCAGTACTTC.

V gene TRBV9 combines with J gene TRBJ2-2; TRBD2 aligns across 8 bases. Germline-derived CDR1 and CDR2 are SGDLS and YYNGEE. The CDR3 sequence is 13 residues long. V shed 5 bases, J shed 5 bases, and the junction held 2 bases outside the gene matches. The DNA for the CDR3 is TGTGCCAGCAGGAGCGGGGGAACCGGGGAGCTGTTTTTT. Amino acid sequence: CASRSGGTGELFF.

This clone was counted once. An end of the junction differs from the germline gene, which may be a read error. The V call is TRBV7-7, the J call TRBJ2-5; D is undetermined. CDR3 size: 14 residues. The germline V gene encodes CDR1 SSHAT and CDR2 FNYEAQ (reference sequence). CDR3 bases: TGTGCTAGCAGCCCTCTTCGGCTTTCAGAGACCCAGTACTTC. This sequence encodes CASSPLRLSETQYF.

V gene TRBV7-2 combines with J gene TRBJ2-3; D gene ambiguous. CDR1 is SGHTA, CDR2 FQGNSA, per germline. Trimming removed 4 bases from V and 2 bases from J, with 7 bases in between. The length of the CDR3 is 13 residues. Here the CDR3 DNA reads TGTGCCAGCAGCTCCAGGTTCACAGATACGCAGTATTTT. Translating it yields CASSSRFTDTQYF. The whole variable domain, remainder taken from reference TRBV7-2 and TRBJ2-3, is GAGVSQSPSNKVTEKGKDVELRCDPISGHTALYWYRQSLGQGLEFLIYFQGNSAPDKSGLPSDRFSAERTGGSVSTLTIQRTQQEDSAVYLCASSSRFTDTQYFGPGTRLTVL.

The chain links TRBV6-2 or TRBV6-3 to TRBJ2-7; weak D call: TRBD1 (6 bases). The CDR3 loop spans 16 amino acids. V was clipped by 0 bases and J by 1 base, with 13 bases between them. Germline assignment: CDR1 MNHEY and CDR2 SVGEGT. The CDR3, as DNA: TGTGCCAGCAGTTACTCGAAGGGGGTCCTATCCTACGAGCAGTACTTC. This gives the protein CASSYSKGVLSYEQYF.

The V and J genes are TRBV7-3 and TRBJ2-1; the match to TRBD2 covers 12 bases. This CDR3 comprises 16 residues. Germline CDR1 and CDR2: SGHTA and FQGTGA. The V gene end was trimmed by 3 bases and the J gene end by 8 bases; junction bases not matched to a gene: 8. CDR3 amino acids: CASSLRLAGALDEQFF. CDR3 coding DNA: TGTGCCAGCAGCTTGAGACTAGCGGGAGCTTTGGATGAGCAGTTCTTC. Using reference TRBV7-3 and TRBJ2-1 for the parts outside the CDR3, the full variable domain is GAGVSQTPSNKVTEKGKYVELRCDPISGHTALYWYRQSLGQGPEFLIYFQGTGAADDSGLPNDRFFAVRPEGSVSTLKIQRTERGDSAVYLCASSLRLAGALDEQFFGPGTRLTVL.

The chain links TRBV7-2 to TRBJ2-1; D is perhaps TRBD2 (7 bases). Germline CDR1 reads SGHTA; CDR2 reads FQGNSA. The V end lost 5 bases, the J end lost 2 bases, and 13 bases lay between the germline ends. This CDR3 contains 15 residues. As DNA, the CDR3 is TGTGCCAGCAGCGTGTGGGGGGGCGCCTACAATGAGCAGTTCTTC. Translation: CASSVWGGAYNEQFF.

V is TRBV20-1 and J is TRBJ1-2; perhaps TRBD1 as D (6 bases). Germline V gene data show CDR1 as DFQATT and CDR2 as SNEGSKA (reference sequence). The CDR3 is 11 amino acids. V was trimmed by 3 bases and J by 6 bases, leaving 8 bases between them. As DNA, the CDR3 is TGCAGTGCTAGGAGGGGGGATGGCTACACCTTC. This sequence encodes CSARRGDGYTF.

CDR3 sequence (DNA): TGTGCCAGCAGTTTTAGGGACTACCAAGAGACCCAGTACTTC. It specifies CASSFRDYQETQYF. J is TRBJ2-5 and V is TRBV28; D is perhaps TRBD2 (6 bases). The CDR3 runs 14 residues. Trimming stripped 3 bases from V and 0 bases from J, with 8 bases between. Germline lookup yields CDR1 MDHEN and CDR2 SYDVKM.

The CDR3: CASSPDRGRDQETQYF. CDR3 bases: TGTGCCAGCAGCCCCGACAGGGGAAGAGACCAAGAGACCCAGTACTTC. The V and J genes are TRBV7-9 and TRBJ2-5; TRBD1 aligns across 8 bases. Unmatched junction bases numbered 8, after V lost 5 bases and J lost 0 bases. This CDR3 contains 16 residues. The V gene's germline CDR1 is SEHNR and CDR2 FQNEAQ (reference sequence).

The J gene is TRBJ2-5, the V gene TRBV9, with D perhaps TRBD2 (5 bases). The CDR3 loop spans 14 amino acids. Germline-derived CDR1 and CDR2 are SGDLS and YYNGEE. The V gene lost 0 bases and the J gene lost 4 bases, with 10 bases spanning the gap. The CDR3 DNA reads as TGTGCCAGCAGCGTAGGCCTAGCCGGAGAGACCCAGTACTTC. Amino acid sequence: CASSVGLAGETQYF.

This chain uses TRBV5-1 with TRBJ1-2; D is unclear. This CDR3 has 15 residues. V was cut by 0 bases and J by 7 bases, with 16 bases left in between. Germline V lookup: CDR1 SGHRS, CDR2 YFSETQ. The CDR3 loop is CASSLAVAAETGYTF. The CDR3 nucleotides are TGCGCCAGCAGCTTGGCCGTGGCAGCTGAGACTGGCTACACCTTC.

This sequence joins TRBV7-2 and TRBJ2-3, with D possibly being TRBD2 (5 bases). The V gene's germline CDR1 is SGHTA and CDR2 FQGNSA. V dropped 5 bases and J dropped 2 bases, with 14 bases sitting between them. CDR3 size: 15 residues. Here the CDR3 DNA reads TGTGCCAGCAGCGCTCAACGGGGTTCCACAGATACGCAGTATTTT. Protein product: CASSAQRGSTDTQYF.

The rearrangement links TRBV7-6 to TRBJ2-7; 8 bases agree with TRBD1. CDR1 is SGHVS and CDR2 is FNYEAQ in the germline V gene. The CDR3 sequence is 18 residues long. The J segment lost 1 base and the V segment lost 2 bases, leaving 13 bases of the junction unmatched. This CDR3 is CASSLYSGTGGSSYEQYF. Here the CDR3 DNA reads TGTGCCAGCAGCTTATATTCCGGGACAGGTGGATCATCCTACGAGCAGTACTTC.

The chain links TRBV10-3 to TRBJ2-5, with a tentative D call TRBD1 (5 bases). The CDR3 runs 13 residues. Trimming removed 10 bases at V and 2 bases at J, with 14 bases between. Per germline, CDR1 ENHRY and CDR2 SYGVKD. CDR3 in DNA: TGTGCCAGTTCGGCCGACAGTCAAGAGACCCAGTACTTC. Protein product: CASSADSQETQYF.

The V gene is TRBV28, the J gene TRBJ2-1, with 13 bases matching TRBD2. J lost 0 bases, V lost 10 bases, and 15 bases had no gene match. The germline V gene encodes CDR1 MDHEN and CDR2 SYDVKM. This CDR3 is 19 amino acids long. CDR3 sequence reads: CATQPQTSGRLGSYNEQFF. CDR3 DNA: TGTGCCACCCAGCCCCAGACTAGCGGGAGGCTGGGCTCCTACAATGAGCAGTTCTTC. Based on the CDR3 plus reference TRBV28 and TRBJ2-1, the full variable domain is DVKVTQSSRYLVKRTGEKVFLECVQDMDHENMFWYRQDPGLGLRLIYFSYDVKMKEKGDIPEGYSVSREKKERFSLILESASTNQTSMYLCATQPQTSGRLGSYNEQFFGPGTRLTVL.

The chain uses TRBV4-3 and TRBJ2-2; TRBD1 agrees at 8 bases. The CDR3 covers 17 residues. CDR1 LGHNA and CDR2 YSLEER come from the germline V gene. V was clipped by 0 bases and J by 6 bases; unmatched bases: 9. The CDR3 spells CASSQDRGQGVAGELFF. DNA for the CDR3: TGCGCCAGCAGCCAAGATAGAGGACAGGGAGTGGCCGGGGAGCTGTTTTTT.

This clone has more than one count but fewer than ten. This chain links TRBV6-4 with TRBJ1-1; 7 nucleotides agree with TRBD1. The ends lost 6 bases at V and 2 bases at J; junction bases unmatched: 3. Per the germline V gene, CDR1 is MRHNA and CDR2 is SNTAGT. The CDR3 totals 13 residues. CDR3 coding DNA: TGTGCCAGCAGCAGACAGGGAAACACTGAAGCTTTCTTT. Translation: CASSRQGNTEAFF.

This chain connects TRBV9 to TRBJ2-7, with 7 nucleotides matching TRBD2. Looked up from germline, CDR1 is SGDLS and CDR2 is YYNGEE. Trimming removed 4 bases from V and 6 bases from J; junction bases left unmatched: 19. The CDR3 is made up of 17 amino acids. The CDR3 DNA reads TGTGCCAGCAGCCCAACCGGGACGGGAGGCCCCCTTGGCGAGCAGTACTTC. This gives the protein CASSPTGTGGPLGEQYF.

V and J are TRBV20-1 and TRBJ2-3, with 9 bases identical to TRBD2. V dropped 3 bases and J dropped 0; count of bases not matched to a gene: 4. This CDR3 comprises 15 residues. Germline assignment: CDR1 DFQATT and CDR2 SNEGSKA (reference sequence). The DNA for the CDR3 is TGCAGTGCTAGTGGCGGGAGGGACAGCACAGATACGCAGTATTTT. Protein: CSASGGRDSTDTQYF.

J is TRBJ2-7 and V is TRBV7-8; 7 bases are shared with TRBD1. Germline CDR1 is SGHVS and CDR2 is FQNEAQ. CDR3 size: 14 residues. V lost 5 bases and J lost 7; bases outside the gene matches: 11. DNA of the CDR3: TGTGCCAGCAGCCGAGGAAAGGGGGCTGGGGAGCAGTACTTC. This sequence encodes CASSRGKGAGEQYF.

The chain couples TRBV9 to TRBJ1-1; D is undetermined. The CDR3 spans 12 residues. Germline assignment: CDR1 SGDLS and CDR2 YYNGEE. Between the trimmed V and J ends, which lost 1 base and 8 bases, there was a span of 9 bases. This CDR3 is CASSVQYGEAFF. The CDR3 DNA is TGTGCCAGCAGCGTACAGTACGGGGAAGCTTTCTTT.

The rearrangement joins TRBV28 to TRBJ2-1; tentatively, D is TRBD1 or TRBD2 (5 bases each). The CDR3 is made up of 14 amino acids. V was pared by 7 bases and J by 1 base, with 11 bases between. Germline loops: CDR1 MDHEN, CDR2 SYDVKM. CDR3 nucleotides: TGTGCCAGCACCTGGGGCGGGTCCTACAATGAGCAGTTCTTC. The encoded protein is CASTWGGSYNEQFF.

This chain uses TRBV11-2 with TRBJ2-1, with D possibly being TRBD1 (6 bases). Germline assignment: CDR1 SGHAT and CDR2 FQNNGV. The CDR3 has 12 amino acids. The V end was cut by 1 base, the J end by 13 bases, with 11 bases between. The CDR3 loop is CASSLGGQGQFF. The DNA of the CDR3 is TGTGCCAGCAGCTTAGGGGGGCAGGGACAGTTCTTC. The full variable domain, its missing parts supplied by reference TRBV11-2 and TRBJ2-1, is EAGVAQSPRYKIIEKRQSVAFWCNPISGHATLYWYQQILGQGPKLLIQFQNNGVVDDSQLPKDRFSAERLKGVDSTLKIQPAKLEDSAVYLCASSLGGQGQFFGPGTRLTVL.